This TCR beta chain originates from a study of patients and donors after allogeneic stem cell transplantation. This CDR3 contains 12 residues. With 4 bases removed from V and 2 bases from J, the gap between germline ends came to 6 bases. CDR1 and CDR2 from the germline V gene are PRHDT and FYEKMQ (reference sequence). TCRdb independently ran MiXCR on the RT-PCR reads; one entry per CDR3 protein. The sample carries about 72,000 distinct CDR3 sequences, 26% recorded once. The V call is TRBV13, the J call TRBJ2-7; D not certain. The sequenced material came from blood, either unsorted or a sorted T cell fraction (not recorded which). This clonotype was sampled from a human donor who was either an allogeneic HSCT recipient or a stem cell or donor lymphocyte infusion donor (not recorded which). It is not recorded whose cells these are; they may come from a transplant donor. The CDR3, as DNA: TGTGCCAGCAGCTCCGTTACCTACGAGCAGTACTTC. Amino acid sequence: CASSSVTYEQYF.